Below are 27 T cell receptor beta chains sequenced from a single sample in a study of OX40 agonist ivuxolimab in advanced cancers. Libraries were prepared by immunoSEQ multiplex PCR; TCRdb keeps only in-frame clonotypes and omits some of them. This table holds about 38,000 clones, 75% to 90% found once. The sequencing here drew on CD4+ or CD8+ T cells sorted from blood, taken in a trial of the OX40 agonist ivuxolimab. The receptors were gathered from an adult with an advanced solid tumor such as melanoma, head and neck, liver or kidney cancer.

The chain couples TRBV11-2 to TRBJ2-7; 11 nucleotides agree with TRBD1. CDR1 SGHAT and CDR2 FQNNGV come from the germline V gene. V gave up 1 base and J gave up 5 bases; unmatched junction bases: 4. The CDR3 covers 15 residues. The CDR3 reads CASSLAGQGVHEQYF. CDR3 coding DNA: TGTGCCAGCAGCTTAGCGGGACAGGGGGTCCACGAGCAGTACTTC.

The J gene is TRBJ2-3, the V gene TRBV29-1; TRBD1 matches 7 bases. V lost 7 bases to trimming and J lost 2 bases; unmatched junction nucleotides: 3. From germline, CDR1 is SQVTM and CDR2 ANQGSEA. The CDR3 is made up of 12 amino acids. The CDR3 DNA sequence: TGCAGCGGGGACAGAAACACAGATACGCAGTATTTT. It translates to CSGDRNTDTQYF.

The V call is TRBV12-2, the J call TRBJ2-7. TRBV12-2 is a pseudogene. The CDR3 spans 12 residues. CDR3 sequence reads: CASRITSYEQYF. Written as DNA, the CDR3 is TGTGCAAGTCGCATCACCTCCTACGAGCAGTACTTC.

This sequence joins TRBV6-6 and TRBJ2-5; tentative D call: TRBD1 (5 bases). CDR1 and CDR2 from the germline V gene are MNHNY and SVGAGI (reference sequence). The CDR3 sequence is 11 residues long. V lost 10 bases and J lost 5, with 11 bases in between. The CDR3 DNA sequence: TGTGCCACCTCAGCAGGGGAGACCCAGTACTTC. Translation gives CATSAGETQYF.

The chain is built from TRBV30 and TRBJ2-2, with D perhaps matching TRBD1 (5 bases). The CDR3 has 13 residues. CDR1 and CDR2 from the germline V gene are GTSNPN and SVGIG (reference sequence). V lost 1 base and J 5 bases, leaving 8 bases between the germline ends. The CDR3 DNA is TGTGCCTGGAGTGAGGGGCCGACCGGGGAGCTGTTTTTT. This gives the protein CAWSEGPTGELFF.

The CDR3 sequence: CASSQQDRGTEAFF. The CDR3 coding sequence is TGCGCCAGCAGCCAACAGGACAGGGGCACTGAAGCTTTCTTT. The rearrangement uses TRBV4-1 and TRBJ1-1; 9 bases are shared with TRBD1. CDR1 is MGHRA and CDR2 is YSYEKL in the germline V gene. Trimming at V came to 2 bases and at J to 4 bases, leaving 2 bases not matched to a gene. The length of the CDR3 is 14 residues.

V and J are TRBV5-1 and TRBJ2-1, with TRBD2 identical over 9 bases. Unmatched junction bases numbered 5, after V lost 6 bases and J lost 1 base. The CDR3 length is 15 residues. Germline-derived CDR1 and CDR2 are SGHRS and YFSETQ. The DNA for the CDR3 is TGCGCCAGCACCGATAGCGGGAGTTCCTACAATGAGCAGTTCTTC. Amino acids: CASTDSGSSYNEQFF.

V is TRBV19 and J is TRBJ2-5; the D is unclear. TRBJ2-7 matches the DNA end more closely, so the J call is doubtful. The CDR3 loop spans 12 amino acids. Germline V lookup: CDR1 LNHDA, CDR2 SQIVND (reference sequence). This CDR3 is CASSIGSHEQYF. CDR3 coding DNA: TGTGCCAGTAGTATAGGGTCACACGAGCAGTACTTC.

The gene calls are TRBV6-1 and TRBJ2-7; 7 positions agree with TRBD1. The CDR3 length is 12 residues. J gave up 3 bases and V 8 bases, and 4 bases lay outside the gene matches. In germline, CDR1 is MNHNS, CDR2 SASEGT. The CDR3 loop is CASFGTVYEQYF. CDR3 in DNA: TGTGCCAGCTTTGGGACAGTCTACGAGCAGTACTTC.

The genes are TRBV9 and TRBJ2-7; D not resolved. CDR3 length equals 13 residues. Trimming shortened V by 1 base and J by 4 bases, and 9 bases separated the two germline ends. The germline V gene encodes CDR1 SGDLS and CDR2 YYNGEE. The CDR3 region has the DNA TGTGCCAGCAGCGTAAATCTTGGGTACGAGCAGTACTTC. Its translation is CASSVNLGYEQYF. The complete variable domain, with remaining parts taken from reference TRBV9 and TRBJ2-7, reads DSGVTQTPKHLITATGQRVTLRCSPRSGDLSVYWYQQSLDQGLQFLIQYYNGEERAKGNILERFSAQQFPDLHSELNLSSLELGDSALYFCASSVNLGYEQYFGPGTRLTVT.

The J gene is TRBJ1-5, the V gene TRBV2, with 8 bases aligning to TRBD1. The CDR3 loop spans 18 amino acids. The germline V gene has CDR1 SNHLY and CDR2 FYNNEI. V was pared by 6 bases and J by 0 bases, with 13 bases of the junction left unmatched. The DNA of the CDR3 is TGTGCCAGCAGCTGGACAGGGAGTGGCCTGTATAGCAATCAGCCCCAGCATTTT. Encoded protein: CASSWTGSGLYSNQPQHF. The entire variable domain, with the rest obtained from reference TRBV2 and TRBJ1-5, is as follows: EPEVTQTPSHQVTQMGQEVILRCVPISNHLYFYWYRQILGQKVEFLVSFYNNEISEKSEIFDDQFSVERPDGSNFTLKIRSTKLEDSAMYFCASSWTGSGLYSNQPQHFGDGTRLSIL.

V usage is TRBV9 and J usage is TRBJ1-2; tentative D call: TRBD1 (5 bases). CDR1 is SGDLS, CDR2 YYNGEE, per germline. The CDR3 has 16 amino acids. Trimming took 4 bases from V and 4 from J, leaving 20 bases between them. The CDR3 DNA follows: TGTGCCAGCAGCCCCCGGGAACGGGCAGGGACCTATGGCTACACCTTC. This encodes CASSPRERAGTYGYTF. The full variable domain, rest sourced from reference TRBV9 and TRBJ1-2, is DSGVTQTPKHLITATGQRVTLRCSPRSGDLSVYWYQQSLDQGLQFLIQYYNGEERAKGNILERFSAQQFPDLHSELNLSSLELGDSALYFCASSPRERAGTYGYTFGSGTRLTVV.

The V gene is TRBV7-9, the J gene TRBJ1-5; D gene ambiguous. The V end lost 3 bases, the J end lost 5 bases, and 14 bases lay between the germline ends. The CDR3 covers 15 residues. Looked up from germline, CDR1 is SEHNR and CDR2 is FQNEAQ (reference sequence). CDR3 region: CASSLPEGWDQPQHF. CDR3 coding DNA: TGTGCCAGCAGCTTGCCTGAGGGTTGGGATCAGCCCCAGCATTTT.

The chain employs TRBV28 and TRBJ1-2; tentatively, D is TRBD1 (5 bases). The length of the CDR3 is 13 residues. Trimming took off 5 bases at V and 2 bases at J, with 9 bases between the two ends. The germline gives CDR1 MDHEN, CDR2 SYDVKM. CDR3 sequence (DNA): TGTGCCAGCAGTGACAGTGTGAACTATGGCTACACCTTC. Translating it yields CASSDSVNYGYTF.

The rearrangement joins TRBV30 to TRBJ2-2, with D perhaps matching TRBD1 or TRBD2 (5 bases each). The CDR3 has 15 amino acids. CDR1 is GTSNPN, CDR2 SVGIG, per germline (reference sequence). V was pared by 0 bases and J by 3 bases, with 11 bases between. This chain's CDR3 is CAWSVRGEHTGELFF. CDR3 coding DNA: TGTGCCTGGAGTGTCCGGGGCGAGCACACCGGGGAGCTGTTTTTT. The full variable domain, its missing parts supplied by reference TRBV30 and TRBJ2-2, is SQTIHQWPATLVQPVGSPLSLECTVEGTSNPNLYWYRQAAGRGLQLLFYSVGIGQISSEVPQNLSASRPQDRQFILSSKKLLLSDSGFYLCAWSVRGEHTGELFFGEGSRLTVL.

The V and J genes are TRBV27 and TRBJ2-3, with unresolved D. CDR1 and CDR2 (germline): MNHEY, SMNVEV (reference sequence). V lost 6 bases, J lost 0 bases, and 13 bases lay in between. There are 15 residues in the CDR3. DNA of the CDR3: TGTGCCAGCAGCCCCTCGACTCCTAGCACAGATACGCAGTATTTT. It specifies CASSPSTPSTDTQYF.

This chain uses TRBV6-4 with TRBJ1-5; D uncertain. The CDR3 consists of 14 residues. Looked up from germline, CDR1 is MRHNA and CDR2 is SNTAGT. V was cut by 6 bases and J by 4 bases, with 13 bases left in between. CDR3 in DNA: TGTGCCAGCAGCCCGGGATCCGGGAATCAGCCCCAGCATTTT. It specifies CASSPGSGNQPQHF.

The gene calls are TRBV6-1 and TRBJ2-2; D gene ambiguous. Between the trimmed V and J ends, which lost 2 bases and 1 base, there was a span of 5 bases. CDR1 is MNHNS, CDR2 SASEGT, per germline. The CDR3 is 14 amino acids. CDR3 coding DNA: TGTGCCAGCAGTGAACTAGGGAACACCGGGGAGCTGTTTTTT. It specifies CASSELGNTGELFF.

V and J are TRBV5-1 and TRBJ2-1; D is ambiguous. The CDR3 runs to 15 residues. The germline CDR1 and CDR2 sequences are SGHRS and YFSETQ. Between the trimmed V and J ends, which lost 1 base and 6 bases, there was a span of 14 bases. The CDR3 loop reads CASSLRAPVGNEQFF. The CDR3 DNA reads TGCGCCAGCAGCTTGCGGGCCCCGGTGGGCAATGAGCAGTTCTTC.

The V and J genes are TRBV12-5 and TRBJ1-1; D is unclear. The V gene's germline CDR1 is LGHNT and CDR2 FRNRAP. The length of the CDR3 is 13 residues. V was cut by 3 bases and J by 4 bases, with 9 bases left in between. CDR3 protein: CASGLGWSTEAFF. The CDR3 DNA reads TGTGCTAGTGGTTTAGGGTGGTCCACTGAAGCTTTCTTT.

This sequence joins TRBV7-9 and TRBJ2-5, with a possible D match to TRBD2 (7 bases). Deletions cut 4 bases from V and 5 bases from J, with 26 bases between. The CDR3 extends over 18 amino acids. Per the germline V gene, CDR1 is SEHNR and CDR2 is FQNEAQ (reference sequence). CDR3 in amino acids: CASSSRYTAGGAYETQYF. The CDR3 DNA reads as TGTGCCAGCAGCTCGAGATACACAGCTGGGGGGGCGTATGAGACCCAGTACTTC. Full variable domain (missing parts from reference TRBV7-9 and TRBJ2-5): DTGVSQNPRHKITKRGQNVTFRCDPISEHNRLYWYRQTLGQGPEFLTYFQNEAQLEKSRLLSDRFSAERPKGSFSTLEIQRTEQGDSAMYLCASSSRYTAGGAYETQYFGPGTRLLVL.

CDR3 amino acids: CASRDTRGLGQYF. In nucleotides, the CDR3 is TGTGCCAGCAGAGATACGCGGGGGTTAGGGCAGTATTTT. The chain uses TRBV6-1 and TRBJ2-3, with 7 positions matching TRBD2. V trimming: 6 bases; J trimming: 11 bases; junction bases outside the gene matches: 11. CDR3 length equals 13 residues. Per germline, CDR1 MNHNS and CDR2 SASEGT.

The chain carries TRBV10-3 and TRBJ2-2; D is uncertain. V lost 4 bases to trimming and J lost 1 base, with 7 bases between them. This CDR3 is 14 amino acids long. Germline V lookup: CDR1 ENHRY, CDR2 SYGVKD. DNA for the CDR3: TGTGCCATCAGTGGCCAACAGAACACCGGGGAGCTGTTTTTT. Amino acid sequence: CAISGQQNTGELFF.

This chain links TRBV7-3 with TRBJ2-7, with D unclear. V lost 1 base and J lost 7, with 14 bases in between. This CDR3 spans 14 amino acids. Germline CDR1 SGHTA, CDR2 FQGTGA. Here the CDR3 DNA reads TGTGCCAGCAGCTTAAACCCGGCCGCTGGGGAGCAGTACTTC. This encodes CASSLNPAAGEQYF. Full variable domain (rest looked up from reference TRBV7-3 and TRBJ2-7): GAGVSQTPSNKVTEKGKYVELRCDPISGHTALYWYRQSLGQGPEFLIYFQGTGAADDSGLPNDRFFAVRPEGSVSTLKIQRTERGDSAVYLCASSLNPAAGEQYFGPGTRLTVT.

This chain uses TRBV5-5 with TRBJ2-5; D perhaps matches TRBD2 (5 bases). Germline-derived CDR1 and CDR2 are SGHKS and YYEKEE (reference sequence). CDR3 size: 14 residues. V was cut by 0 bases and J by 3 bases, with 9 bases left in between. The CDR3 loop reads CASSLGGLEETQYF. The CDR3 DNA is TGTGCCAGCAGCTTGGGCGGGTTAGAAGAGACCCAGTACTTC.

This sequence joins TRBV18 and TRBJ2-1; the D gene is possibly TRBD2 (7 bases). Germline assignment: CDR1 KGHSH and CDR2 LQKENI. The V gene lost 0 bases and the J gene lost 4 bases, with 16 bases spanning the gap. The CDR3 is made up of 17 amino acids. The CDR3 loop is CASSPPSRGRGYNEQFF. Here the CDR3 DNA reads TGTGCCAGCTCACCACCGAGTCGAGGGAGGGGGTACAATGAGCAGTTCTTC.

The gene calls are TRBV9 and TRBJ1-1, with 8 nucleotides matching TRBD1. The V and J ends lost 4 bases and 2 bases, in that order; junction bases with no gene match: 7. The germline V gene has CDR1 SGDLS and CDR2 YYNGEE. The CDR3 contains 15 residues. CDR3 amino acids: CASSTTGDHNTEAFF. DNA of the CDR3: TGTGCCAGCAGCACGACAGGGGACCATAACACTGAAGCTTTCTTT. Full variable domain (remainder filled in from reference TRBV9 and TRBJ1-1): DSGVTQTPKHLITATGQRVTLRCSPRSGDLSVYWYQQSLDQGLQFLIQYYNGEERAKGNILERFSAQQFPDLHSELNLSSLELGDSALYFCASSTTGDHNTEAFFGQGTRLTVV.